This T cell receptor beta chain originates from a study of blood T cell repertoires in COVID-19. CDR3 length: 16 amino acids. CDR1 SGHNT and CDR2 YYREEE come from the germline V gene (reference sequence). Trimming removed 4 bases from V and 0 bases from J; junction bases left unmatched: 6. Under the authors' procedure: For nucleated cells, counts were estimated from reference gene primer amplification. Assay: immunoSEQ multiplex PCR; the TCRdb copy retains only in-frame clones and omits some. V and J calls plus clone size are reproduced from that table; the DNA served to infer D and trimming. The sample lists 200,000 to 250,000 clones, around 88% occurring once.

The sequencing sample was made of peripheral blood. The source of this sequence is a woman aged 25 to 39 with COVID-19, enrolled during active disease. The rearrangement joins TRBV5-4 to TRBJ2-5, with 10 bases lining up with TRBD2. DNA of the CDR3: TGTGCCAGCAGCGCTATTAGCGGGGGGAACCAAGAGACCCAGTACTTC. Encoded protein: CASSAISGGNQETQYF. Variable domain in full (rest from reference TRBV5-4 and TRBJ2-5): ETGVTQSPTHLIKTRGQQVTLRCSSQSGHNTVSWYQQALGQGPQFIFQYYREEENGRGNFPPRFSGLQFPNYSSELNVNALELDDSALYLCASSAISGGNQETQYFGPGTRLLVL.